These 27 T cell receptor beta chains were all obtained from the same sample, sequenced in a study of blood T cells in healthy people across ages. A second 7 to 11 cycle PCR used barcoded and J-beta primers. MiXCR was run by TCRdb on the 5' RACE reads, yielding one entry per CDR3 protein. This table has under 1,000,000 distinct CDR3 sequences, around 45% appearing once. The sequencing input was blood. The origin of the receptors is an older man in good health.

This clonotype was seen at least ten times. The CDR3 loop reads CAISESTGTSGTLEQFF. The CDR3, as DNA: TGTGCCATCAGTGAGTCGACGGGGACTAGCGGGACCCTTGAGCAGTTCTTC. The chain carries TRBV10-3 and TRBJ2-1; TRBD2 aligns across 13 bases. CDR1 ENHRY and CDR2 SYGVKD come from the germline V gene. The CDR3 has 17 amino acids. The V gene end was trimmed by 0 bases and the J gene end by 9 bases; junction bases not matched to a gene: 8.

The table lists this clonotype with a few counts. CDR3 residues: CASSLGGGNNEQFF. The DNA for the CDR3 is TGTGCCAGCAGCTTGGGGGGAGGGAACAATGAGCAGTTCTTC. This chain uses TRBV7-3 with TRBJ2-1, with TRBD2 matching over 7 bases. V lost 3 bases and J lost 5; bases outside the gene matches: 4. The CDR3 sequence is 14 residues long. Germline V lookup: CDR1 SGHTA, CDR2 FQGTGA.

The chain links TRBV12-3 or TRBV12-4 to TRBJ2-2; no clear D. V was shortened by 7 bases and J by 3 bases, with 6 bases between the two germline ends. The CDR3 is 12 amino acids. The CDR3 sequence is CASTPDTGELFF. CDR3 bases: TGTGCCAGCACCCCCGACACCGGGGAGCTGTTTTTT.

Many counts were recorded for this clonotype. The CDR3 nucleotides read TGTGCCAGCATTCACTCGGACCGGGACTCACAAGAGACCCAGTACTTC. As protein: CASIHSDRDSQETQYF. V gene TRBV3-1 combines with J gene TRBJ2-5; perhaps TRBD2 as D (6 bases). CDR1 is LGHDT, CDR2 YNNKEL, per germline (reference sequence). V lost 7 bases, J lost 2 bases, and 20 bases lay in between. The CDR3 is 16 residues long.

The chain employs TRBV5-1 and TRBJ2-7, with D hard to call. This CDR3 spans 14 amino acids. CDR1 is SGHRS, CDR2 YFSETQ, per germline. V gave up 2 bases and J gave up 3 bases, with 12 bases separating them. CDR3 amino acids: CASSFRIGFYEQYF. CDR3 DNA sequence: TGCGCCAGCAGCTTCCGCATTGGGTTCTACGAGCAGTACTTC.

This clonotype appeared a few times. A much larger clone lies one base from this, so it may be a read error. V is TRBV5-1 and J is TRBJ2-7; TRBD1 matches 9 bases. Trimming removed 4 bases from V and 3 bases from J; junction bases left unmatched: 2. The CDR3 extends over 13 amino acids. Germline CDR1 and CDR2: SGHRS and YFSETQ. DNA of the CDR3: TGCGCCAGCAGCGTGACAGGGGGCTACGAGCAGTACTTC. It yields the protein CASSVTGGYEQYF.

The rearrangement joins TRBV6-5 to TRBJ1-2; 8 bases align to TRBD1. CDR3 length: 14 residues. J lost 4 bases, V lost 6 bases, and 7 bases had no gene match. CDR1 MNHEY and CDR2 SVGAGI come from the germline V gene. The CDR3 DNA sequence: TGTGCCAGCAGATCCCCCGGACAGGGCTATGGCTACACCTTC. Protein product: CASRSPGQGYGYTF.

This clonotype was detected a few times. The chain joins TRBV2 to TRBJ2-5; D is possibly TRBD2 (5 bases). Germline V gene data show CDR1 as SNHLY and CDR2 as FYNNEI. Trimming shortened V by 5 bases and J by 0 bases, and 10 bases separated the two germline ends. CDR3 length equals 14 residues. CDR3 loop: CASSYREHQETQYF. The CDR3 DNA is TGTGCCAGCAGTTACCGGGAACACCAAGAGACCCAGTACTTC. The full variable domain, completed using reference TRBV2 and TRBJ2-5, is EPEVTQTPSHQVTQMGQEVILRCVPISNHLYFYWYRQILGQKVEFLVSFYNNEISEKSEIFDDQFSVERPDGSNFTLKIRSTKLEDSAMYFCASSYREHQETQYFGPGTRLLVL.

CDR3 coding DNA: TGTGCCAGCAAGCCCCAGGGCAATCAGCCCCAGCATTTT. Protein product: CASKPQGNQPQHF. The rearrangement joins TRBV6-5 to TRBJ1-5; D is unclear. The CDR3 extends over 13 amino acids. In germline, CDR1 is MNHEY, CDR2 SVGAGI. V lost 7 bases to trimming and J lost 2 bases, with 9 bases between them.

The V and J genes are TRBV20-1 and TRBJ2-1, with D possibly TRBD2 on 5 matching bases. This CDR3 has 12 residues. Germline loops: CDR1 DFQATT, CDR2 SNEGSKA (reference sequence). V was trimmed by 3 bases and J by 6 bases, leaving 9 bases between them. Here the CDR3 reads CSASGDFNEQFF. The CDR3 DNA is TGCAGTGCTAGCGGGGATTTCAATGAGCAGTTCTTC.

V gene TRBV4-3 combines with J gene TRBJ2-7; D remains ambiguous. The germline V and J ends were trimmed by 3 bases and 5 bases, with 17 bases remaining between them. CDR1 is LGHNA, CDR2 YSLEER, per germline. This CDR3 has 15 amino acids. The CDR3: CASSQAPRALNEQYF. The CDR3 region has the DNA TGCGCCAGCAGCCAGGCTCCACGGGCCCTCAACGAGCAGTACTTC.

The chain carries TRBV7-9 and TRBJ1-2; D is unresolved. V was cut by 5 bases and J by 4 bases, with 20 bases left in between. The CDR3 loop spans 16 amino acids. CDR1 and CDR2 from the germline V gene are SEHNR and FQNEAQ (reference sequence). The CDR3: CASSPFDTILVYGYTF. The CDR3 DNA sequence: TGTGCCAGCAGCCCCTTTGACACCATTCTCGTCTATGGCTACACCTTC.

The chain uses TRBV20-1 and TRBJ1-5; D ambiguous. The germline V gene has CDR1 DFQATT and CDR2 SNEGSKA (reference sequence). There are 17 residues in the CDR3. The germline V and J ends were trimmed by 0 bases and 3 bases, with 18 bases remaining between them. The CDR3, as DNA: TGCAGTGCTAGAGATCTCGGCGGGGTTGATAACAATCAGCCCCAGCATTTT. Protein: CSARDLGGVDNNQPQHF.

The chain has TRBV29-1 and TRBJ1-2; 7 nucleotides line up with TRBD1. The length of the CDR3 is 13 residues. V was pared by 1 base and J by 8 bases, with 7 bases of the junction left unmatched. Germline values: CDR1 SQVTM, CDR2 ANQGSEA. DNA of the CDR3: TGCAGCGTTGAAGCTGGGCAGGGGGGAGGCTACACCTTC. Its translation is CSVEAGQGGGYTF.

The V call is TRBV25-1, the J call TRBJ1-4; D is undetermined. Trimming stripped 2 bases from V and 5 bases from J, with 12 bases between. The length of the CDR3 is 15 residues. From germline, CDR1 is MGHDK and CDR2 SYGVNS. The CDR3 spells CASSEAGRENEKLFF. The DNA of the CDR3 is TGTGCCAGCAGTGAAGCTGGGAGGGAAAATGAAAAACTGTTTTTT.

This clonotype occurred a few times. CDR3 sequence: CAWSGHPNTEAFF. DNA of the CDR3: TGTGCCTGGAGTGGACACCCGAACACTGAAGCTTTCTTT. The chain recombines TRBV30 with TRBJ1-1, with D unclear. The CDR3 has 13 residues. Trimming cost V 1 base and J 1 base, with 7 bases left between them. From germline, CDR1 is GTSNPN and CDR2 SVGIG (reference sequence).

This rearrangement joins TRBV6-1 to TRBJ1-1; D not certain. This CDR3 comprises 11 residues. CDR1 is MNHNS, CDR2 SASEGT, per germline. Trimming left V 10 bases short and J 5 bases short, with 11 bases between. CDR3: CATSGLTEAFF. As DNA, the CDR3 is TGTGCCACTTCCGGCCTTACTGAAGCTTTCTTT.

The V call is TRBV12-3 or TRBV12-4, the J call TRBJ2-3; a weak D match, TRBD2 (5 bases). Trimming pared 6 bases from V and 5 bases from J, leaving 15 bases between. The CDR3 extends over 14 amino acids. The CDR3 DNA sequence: TGTGCCAGCAGCTCCGTGGGTAGCGTAGATACGCAGTATTTT. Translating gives CASSSVGSVDTQYF.

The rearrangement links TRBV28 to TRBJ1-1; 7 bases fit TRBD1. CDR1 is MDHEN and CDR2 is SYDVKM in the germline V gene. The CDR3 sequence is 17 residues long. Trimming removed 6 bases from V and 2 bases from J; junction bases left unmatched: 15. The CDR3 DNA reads TGTGCCAGCAGAAATACAAGGCTTGGGGACAGAAACACTGAAGCTTTCTTT. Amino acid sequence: CASRNTRLGDRNTEAFF.

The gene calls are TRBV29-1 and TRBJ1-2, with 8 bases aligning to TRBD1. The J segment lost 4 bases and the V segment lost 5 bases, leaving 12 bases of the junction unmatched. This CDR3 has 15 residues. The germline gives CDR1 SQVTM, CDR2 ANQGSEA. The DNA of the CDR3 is TGCAGCGTTCCTGGACAGGGAGAGAGGTTCTATGGCTACACCTTC. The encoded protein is CSVPGQGERFYGYTF. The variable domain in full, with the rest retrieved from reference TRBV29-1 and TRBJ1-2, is SAVISQKPSRDICQRGTSLTIQCQVDSQVTMMFWYRQQPGQSLTLIATANQGSEATYESGFVIDKFPISRPNLTFSTLTVSNMSPEDSSIYLCSVPGQGERFYGYTFGSGTRLTVV.

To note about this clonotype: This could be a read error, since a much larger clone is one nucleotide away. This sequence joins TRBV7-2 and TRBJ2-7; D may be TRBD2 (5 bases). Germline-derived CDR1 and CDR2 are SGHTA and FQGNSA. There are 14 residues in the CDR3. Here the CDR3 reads CAGSRTNEGWEQYF. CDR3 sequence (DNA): TGTGCCGGCAGCCGAACCAACGAGGGCTGGGAGCAGTACTTC.

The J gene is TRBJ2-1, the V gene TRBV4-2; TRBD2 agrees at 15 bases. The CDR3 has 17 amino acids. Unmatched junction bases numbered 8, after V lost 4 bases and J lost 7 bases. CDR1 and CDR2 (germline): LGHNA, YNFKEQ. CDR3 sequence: CASSLGTSGGSPNEQFF. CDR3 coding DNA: TGTGCCAGCAGCCTGGGGACTAGCGGGGGGTCTCCGAATGAGCAGTTCTTC.

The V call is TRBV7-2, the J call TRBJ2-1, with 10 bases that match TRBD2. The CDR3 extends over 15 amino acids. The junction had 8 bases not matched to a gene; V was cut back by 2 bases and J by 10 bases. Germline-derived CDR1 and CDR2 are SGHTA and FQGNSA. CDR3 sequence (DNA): TGTGCCAGCAGCTTATGGCTAGCGGGAGAAGGCGAGCAGTTCTTC. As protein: CASSLWLAGEGEQFF.

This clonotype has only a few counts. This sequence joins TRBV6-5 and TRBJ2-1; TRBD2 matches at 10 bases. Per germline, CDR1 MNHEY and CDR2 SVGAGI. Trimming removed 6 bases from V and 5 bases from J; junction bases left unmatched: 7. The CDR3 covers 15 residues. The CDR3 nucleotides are TGTGCCAGCAGCCAGACTAGCGGGTACCACAATGAGCAGTTCTTC. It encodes CASSQTSGYHNEQFF.

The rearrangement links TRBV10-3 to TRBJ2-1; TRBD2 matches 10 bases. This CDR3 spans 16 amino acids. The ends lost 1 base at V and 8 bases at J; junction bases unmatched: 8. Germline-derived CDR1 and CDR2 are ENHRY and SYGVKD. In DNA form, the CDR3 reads TGTGCCATCAGTGAGTTATCTAGCGGGAGTCAACATGAGCAGTTCTTC. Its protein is CAISELSSGSQHEQFF.

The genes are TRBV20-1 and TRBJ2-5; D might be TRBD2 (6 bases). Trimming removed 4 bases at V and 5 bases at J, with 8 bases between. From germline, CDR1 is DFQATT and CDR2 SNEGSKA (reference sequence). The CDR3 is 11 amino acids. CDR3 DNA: TGCAGTGCTACGGGAGACGAGACCCAGTACTTC. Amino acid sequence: CSATGDETQYF.

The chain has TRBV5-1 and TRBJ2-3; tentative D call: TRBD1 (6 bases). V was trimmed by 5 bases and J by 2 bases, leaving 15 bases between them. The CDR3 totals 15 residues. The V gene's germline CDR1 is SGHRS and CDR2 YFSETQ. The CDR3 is CASSGGRGFTDTQYF. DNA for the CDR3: TGCGCCAGCAGTGGGGGCAGGGGTTTCACAGATACGCAGTATTTT.